Below, 16 T cell receptor beta chains from the same sample are listed, as sequenced in a study of regulatory T cells in long-lasting Graves disease. This sample's time point: newly diagnosed GD, antithyroid drugs for less than 3 months. The TCR library was prepared using RNA isolated from PBMCs. Investigators prepared the TCR beta libraries by applying iRepertoire HTBI primers and Arm-PCR of CDR3 regions. One entry per CDR3 protein results from TCRdb running MiXCR on the multiplex PCR reads. The data show hundreds of thousands of distinct CDR3 sequences, with roughly a sixth seen just once and roughly 20% held by the top ten. The sequences come from peripheral blood mononuclear cells (PBMCs), collected at new diagnosis, from a patient treated with antithyroid drugs. These receptors were obtained from a female donor with Graves disease.

This clonotype was detected ten times or more. CDR3 bases: TGTGCCAGCAATGGACCGCCGGGCACTGAAGCTTTCTTT. This sequence encodes CASNGPPGTEAFF. The rearrangement joins TRBV6-2 or TRBV6-3 to TRBJ1-1; no definite D call. The germline CDR1 and CDR2 sequences are MNHEY and SVGEGT. There are 13 residues in the CDR3. Trimming stripped 7 bases from V and 4 bases from J, with 13 bases between.

This clonotype appeared many times. V usage is TRBV9 and J usage is TRBJ2-3; D gene unclear. Germline V gene sequence: CDR1 SGDLS, CDR2 YYNGEE. The CDR3 is made up of 14 amino acids. Trimming cost V 4 bases and J 1 base, with 10 bases left between them. CDR3 bases: TGTGCCAGCAGCCCGGATGGACGCACAGATACGCAGTATTTT. It specifies CASSPDGRTDTQYF.

This clonotype turned up a few times. A read error is possible here, since a much larger clone lies one base away. In nucleotides, the CDR3 is TGCAGTGCTAGAGAGGGAGCGGGAGAAGCAAATGAGCAGTACTTC. Protein sequence: CSAREGAGEANEQYF. This chain uses TRBV20-1 with TRBJ2-7; 8 bases agree with TRBD2. The CDR3 totals 15 residues. Unmatched junction bases numbered 11, after V lost 0 bases and J lost 7 bases. Germline V lookup: CDR1 DFQATT, CDR2 SNEGSKA (reference sequence).

This clonotype was counted many times. This chain connects TRBV20-1 to TRBJ2-3, with D perhaps matching TRBD2 (6 bases). V was shortened by 3 bases and J by 4 bases, with 20 bases between the two germline ends. Germline loops: CDR1 DFQATT, CDR2 SNEGSKA (reference sequence). The CDR3 is 16 amino acids. The CDR3: CSARPLEGLGADTQYF. The CDR3 DNA reads TGCAGTGCTAGGCCGTTGGAGGGCCTTGGGGCAGATACGCAGTATTTT.

This clonotype was seen repeatedly, ten times or more. The CDR3 does not close with the conserved phenylalanine or tryptophan, likely indicating a read error. The chain carries TRBV6-5 and TRBJ1-1; D perhaps matches TRBD1 (5 bases). V was shortened by 0 bases and J by 0 bases, with 17 bases between the two germline ends. Per the germline V gene, CDR1 is MNHEY and CDR2 is SVGAGI. The CDR3 has 18 amino acids. In nucleotides, the CDR3 is TGTGCCAGCAGTTACTCGTCGGGACGGGCCGCCCTGAACACTGAAGCTTTCCTT. It encodes CASSYSSGRAALNTEAFL.

This clonotype appeared many times. V and J are TRBV28 and TRBJ2-7; maybe TRBD1 (5 bases). This CDR3 comprises 15 residues. Looked up from germline, CDR1 is MDHEN and CDR2 is SYDVKM. Trimming removed 0 bases at V and 2 bases at J, with 11 bases between. The CDR3 nucleotides read TGTGCCAGCAGTTTATGTTGGGGCGGTACCTACGAGCAGTACTTC. It is translated as CASSLCWGGTYEQYF.

Many counts were recorded for this clonotype. The gene calls are TRBV2 and TRBJ1-1; 7 nucleotides agree with TRBD1. The CDR3 totals 14 residues. Germline CDR1 reads SNHLY; CDR2 reads FYNNEI. Trimming at V came to 4 bases and at J to 4 bases, leaving 6 bases not matched to a gene. In DNA form, the CDR3 reads TGTGCCAGCAGTGTTCACAGGGGCGGCACTGAAGCTTTCTTT. Residues: CASSVHRGGTEAFF. The full variable domain, in which reference TRBV2 and TRBJ1-1 provide the parts outside the CDR3, is EPEVTQTPSHQVTQMGQEVILRCVPISNHLYFYWYRQILGQKVEFLVSFYNNEISEKSEIFDDQFSVERPDGSNFTLKIRSTKLEDSAMYFCASSVHRGGTEAFFGQGTRLTVV.

V is TRBV19 and J is TRBJ2-1; D might be TRBD1 (7 bases). The V gene's germline CDR1 is LNHDA and CDR2 SQIVND (reference sequence). The CDR3 extends over 15 amino acids. V lost 6 bases and J lost 5, with 17 bases in between. CDR3 sequence: CASSATGWEDNEQFF. CDR3 nucleotides: TGTGCCAGTAGCGCGACAGGGTGGGAGGACAATGAGCAGTTCTTC.

This clonotype was recorded many times. The chain carries TRBV24-1 and TRBJ1-1; the D gene is possibly TRBD1 (5 bases). Germline loops: CDR1 KGHDR, CDR2 SFDVKD. The V end was cut by 5 bases, the J end by 3 bases, with 12 bases between. The CDR3 extends over 14 amino acids. CDR3 sequence (DNA): TGTGCCACCAGTGTAGGAGGGACGGACACTGAAGCTTTCTTT. The encoded protein is CATSVGGTDTEAFF.

The J gene is TRBJ2-7, the V gene TRBV29-1, with 11 bases fitting TRBD2. The ends lost 0 bases at V and 6 bases at J; junction bases unmatched: 16. The CDR3 has 18 amino acids. Germline lookup yields CDR1 SQVTM and CDR2 ANQGSEA. CDR3 coding DNA: TGCAGCGTTGAAGATCTAACCCCAACTAGCGGGAGTTCTCCCGAGCAGTACTTC. Translation gives CSVEDLTPTSGSSPEQYF.

This chain connects TRBV12-3 or TRBV12-4 to TRBJ2-1, with D tentatively TRBD2 (6 bases). Trimming left V 1 base short and J 8 bases short, with 15 bases between. The CDR3 has 15 amino acids. CDR3: CASSLGLASGYEQFF. In nucleotides, the CDR3 is TGTGCCAGCAGTTTAGGGCTAGCGTCGGGCTATGAGCAGTTCTTC.

This clonotype was found many times. The chain carries TRBV3-1 and TRBJ2-2; tentative D call: TRBD2 (5 bases). Germline V gene lookup returns CDR1 LGHDT and CDR2 YNNKEL (reference sequence). CDR3 length: 15 residues. The V end was cut by 1 base, the J end by 4 bases, with 10 bases between. CDR3 sequence: CASSQAGYGTGELFF. The CDR3 DNA is TGTGCCAGCAGCCAAGCGGGGTATGGCACCGGGGAGCTGTTTTTT.

This clonotype was detected ten times or more. This chain uses TRBV9 with TRBJ1-2; TRBD1 agrees at 8 bases. The CDR3 is 13 residues long. Germline lookup yields CDR1 SGDLS and CDR2 YYNGEE. V was clipped by 3 bases and J by 4 bases; unmatched bases: 2. CDR3 bases: TGTGCCAGCAGCGGGACAGGGAGCTATGGCTACACCTTC. This codes for CASSGTGSYGYTF.

This clonotype was detected ten times or more. The V call is TRBV4-1, the J call TRBJ1-5; TRBD1 matches 8 bases. J gave up 2 bases and V 4 bases, and 7 bases lay outside the gene matches. CDR1 is MGHRA, CDR2 YSYEKL, per germline. This CDR3 region has 16 residues. The DNA of the CDR3 is TGCGCCAGCAGCCGGATCCCGGGACAGGGCAATCAGCCCCAGCATTTT. This gives the protein CASSRIPGQGNQPQHF.

J is TRBJ2-4 and V is TRBV6-5; no definite D call. V lost 4 bases and J lost 0, with 13 bases in between. CDR1 is MNHEY and CDR2 is SVGAGI in the germline V gene. The CDR3 contains 16 residues. CDR3 in amino acids: CASSFLTSRAKNIQYF. The CDR3 DNA reads as TGTGCCAGCAGTTTCCTTACGAGCCGAGCCAAAAACATTCAGTACTTC.

This clonotype was seen ten or more times. This chain links TRBV30 with TRBJ2-3; D gene uncertain. The germline CDR1 and CDR2 sequences are GTSNPN and SVGIG (reference sequence). V was shortened by 0 bases and J by 7 bases, with 8 bases between the two germline ends. The CDR3 extends over 12 amino acids. In DNA, the CDR3 is TGTGCCTGGAGTGTAACCTCTCATACGCAGTATTTT. This translates into CAWSVTSHTQYF.